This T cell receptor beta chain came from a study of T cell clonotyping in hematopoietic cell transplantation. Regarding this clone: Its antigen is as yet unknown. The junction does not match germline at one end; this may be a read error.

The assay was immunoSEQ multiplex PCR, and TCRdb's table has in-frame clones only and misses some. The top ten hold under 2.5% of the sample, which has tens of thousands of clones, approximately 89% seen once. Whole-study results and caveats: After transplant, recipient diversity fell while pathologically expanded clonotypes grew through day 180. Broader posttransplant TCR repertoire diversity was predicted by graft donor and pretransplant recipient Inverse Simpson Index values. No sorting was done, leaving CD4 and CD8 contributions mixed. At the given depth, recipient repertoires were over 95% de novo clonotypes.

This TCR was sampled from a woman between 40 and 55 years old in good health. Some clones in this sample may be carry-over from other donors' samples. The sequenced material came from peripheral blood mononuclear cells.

The CDR3 DNA follows: TGTGCTAGCAGCTCATCTAGGGCGAGCGAGCAGTACTTC. Translating gives CASSSSRASEQYF. The chain has TRBV7-7 and TRBJ2-7, with unresolved D. The length of the CDR3 is 13 residues. CDR1 and CDR2 from the germline V gene are SSHAT and FNYEAQ (reference sequence).